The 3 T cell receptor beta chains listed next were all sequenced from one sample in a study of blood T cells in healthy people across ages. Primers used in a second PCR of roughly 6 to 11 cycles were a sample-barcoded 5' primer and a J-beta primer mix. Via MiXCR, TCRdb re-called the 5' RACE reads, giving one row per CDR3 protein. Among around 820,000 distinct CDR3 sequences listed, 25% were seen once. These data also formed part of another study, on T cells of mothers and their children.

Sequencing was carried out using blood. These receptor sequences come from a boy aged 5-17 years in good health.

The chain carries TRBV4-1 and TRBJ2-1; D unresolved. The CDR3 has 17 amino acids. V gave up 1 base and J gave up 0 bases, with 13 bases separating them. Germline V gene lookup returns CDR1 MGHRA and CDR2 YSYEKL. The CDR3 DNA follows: TGCGCCAGCAGCCAAGTTGGGTCGGTTAGCTCCTACAATGAGCAGTTCTTC. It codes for CASSQVGSVSSYNEQFF.

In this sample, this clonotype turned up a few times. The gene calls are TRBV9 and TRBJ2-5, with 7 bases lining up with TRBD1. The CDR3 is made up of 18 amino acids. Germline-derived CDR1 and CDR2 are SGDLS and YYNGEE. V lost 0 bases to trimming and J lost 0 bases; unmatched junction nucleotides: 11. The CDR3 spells CASSVAADRSLYQETQYF. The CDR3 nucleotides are TGTGCCAGCAGCGTAGCTGCGGACAGGAGCTTATACCAAGAGACCCAGTACTTC.

CDR3 residues: CASSLDKGTIPREQYF. DNA for the CDR3: TGCGCCAGCAGCTTGGACAAAGGGACTATACCTAGGGAGCAGTACTTC. V is TRBV5-1 and J is TRBJ2-5; 7 bases agree with TRBD2. Trimming at V came to 0 bases and at J to 11 bases, leaving 16 bases not matched to a gene. Germline CDR1 is SGHRS and CDR2 is YFSETQ. The CDR3 has 16 amino acids.